This TCR beta chain was observed in a study of beta chain features in type 1 diabetes. Every bit of the isolated RNA underwent reverse transcription, so sequencing read expressed TCRB transcripts. Some 3.6 million reads were obtained on average from naive, central memory and regulatory T cell samples. Generated by immunoSEQ multiplex PCR, the TCRdb table keeps only in-frame clones and is missing some. The sample contains hundreds of thousands of clones, approximately 13% of which appear only once. Comments on this clone: The antigen is undetermined.

Notes on the study in general: Junctions at VDJ sites from type 1 diabetes patients had fewer insertions and more deletions.

Deletions cut 4 bases from V and 5 bases from J, with 16 bases between. This CDR3 region has 15 residues. Germline V gene lookup returns CDR1 SGHNT and CDR2 YYREEE (reference sequence). The chain combines TRBV5-4 with TRBJ2-1; D is perhaps TRBD2 (5 bases). This TCR came from a man in his thirties or forties in good health. Sequencing input: naive CD4+ T cells from blood. The CDR3 DNA is TGTGCCAGCAGCGAGGTGGACTTCGGTGACAATGAGCAGTTCTTC. It yields the protein CASSEVDFGDNEQFF.